What follows describes a single T cell receptor beta chain. CDR3 size: 15 residues. Per the germline V gene, CDR1 is SGHRS and CDR2 is YFSETQ. The ends lost 4 bases at V and 4 bases at J; junction bases unmatched: 9. Repertoires were generated with immunoSEQ multiplex PCR, while TCRdb's copy carries only in-frame clones and drops some. The profile shows about 120,000 clones, 80% to 90% of them singletons. The data belong to a study of blood T cell repertoires in COVID-19. For the study at large: Sites across the United States, Italy and Spain contributed samples from acute and convalescent COVID-19.

V gene TRBV5-1 combines with J gene TRBJ2-7, with 9 positions matching TRBD2. Material: peripheral blood. The clonotype was recovered from a woman aged 45-65 years with acute or convalescent COVID-19. Here the CDR3 DNA reads TGCGCCAGCAGCAATAGCGGGAGCTCAATTTACGAGCAGTACTTC. Translated: CASSNSGSSIYEQYF.